The 31 T cell receptor beta chains below all came from one sample that was sequenced in a study of blood T cell repertoires in COVID-19. The protocol was immunoSEQ multiplex PCR, while the TCRdb copy is restricted to in-frame clones and leaves out a portion. The sample includes about 480,000 clones, 85% to 90% of them seen just once. What was sequenced was PBMCs or T cells enriched from blood (not recorded which). The source is a woman in her 40s who had recovered from COVID-19.

The J gene is TRBJ2-3, the V gene TRBV10-2; D possibly corresponds to TRBD2 (6 bases). V was pared by 6 bases and J by 6 bases, with 19 bases between. In germline, CDR1 is WSHSY, CDR2 SAAADI. The CDR3 consists of 15 residues. CDR3: CASRASANDFDTQYF. CDR3 DNA sequence: TGCGCCAGCAGGGCTAGCGCGAATGACTTCGATACGCAGTATTTT.

The chain couples TRBV14 to TRBJ2-3; 9 bases line up with TRBD1. V gave up 0 bases and J gave up 3 bases; unmatched junction bases: 4. The CDR3 extends over 16 amino acids. Germline V lookup: CDR1 SGHDN, CDR2 FVKESK. The CDR3 DNA reads as TGTGCCAGCAGCCAAGATACAGGGGGCTGGACAGATACGCAGTATTTT. It yields the protein CASSQDTGGWTDTQYF.

The rearrangement joins TRBV27 to TRBJ1-2, with a tentative D call TRBD1 (6 bases). Trimming pared 4 bases from V and 2 bases from J, leaving 17 bases between. Germline CDR1 and CDR2: MNHEY and SMNVEV (reference sequence). This CDR3 spans 16 amino acids. The CDR3 DNA follows: TGTGCCAGCAGTTCCCTACAGGGACCCCTGAACTATGGCTACACCTTC. Protein sequence: CASSSLQGPLNYGYTF.

The chain uses TRBV7-2 and TRBJ1-1; 9 bases map to TRBD1. V shed 4 bases and J 2 bases; nucleotides not matched to a gene: 5. Per the germline V gene, CDR1 is SGHTA and CDR2 is FQGNSA. The CDR3 has 15 residues. CDR3 DNA sequence: TGTGCCAGCAGCTACCAGGGACAGGGTAACACTGAAGCTTTCTTT. This encodes CASSYQGQGNTEAFF.

On this clone: The junction departs from the called germline gene at one end, perhaps through a read error. This chain's CDR3 is CASSRRQGAETQYF. For the CDR3, the DNA is TGTGCTAGCAGCCGTAGACAGGGAGCAGAGACCCAGTACTTC. The V gene is TRBV7-7, the J gene TRBJ2-5; 7 bases map to TRBD1. There are 14 residues in the CDR3. Germline V gene data show CDR1 as SSHAT and CDR2 as FNYEAQ (reference sequence).

The rearrangement links TRBV5-1 to TRBJ2-3; tentatively, D is TRBD2 (6 bases). Germline values: CDR1 SGHRS, CDR2 YFSETQ. This CDR3 has 14 residues. V lost 1 base to trimming and J lost 4 bases, with 10 bases between them. CDR3 sequence reads: CASSLTGVADTQYF. DNA of the CDR3: TGCGCCAGCAGCTTGACGGGAGTTGCAGATACGCAGTATTTT.

This chain links TRBV1 with TRBJ2-1; TRBD2, the table's D call, lacks a check against the DNA. TRBV1 is noted as a pseudogene. The CDR3 spans 18 residues. In DNA, the CDR3 is TGCACCAGCAGCCGAGTCCGAAGTAGCGGACTACGTTACAATGAGCAGTTCTTC. Its translation is CTSSRVRSSGLRYNEQFF.

This chain links TRBV11-3 with TRBJ2-3, with 7 positions matching TRBD2. CDR3 length: 16 amino acids. Germline CDR1 and CDR2: SGHNT and YENEEA. The V gene end was trimmed by 2 bases and the J gene end by 3 bases; junction bases not matched to a gene: 8. The CDR3 spells CASSLYAGAQTDTQYF. As DNA, the CDR3 is TGTGCCAGCAGCTTATACGCGGGAGCGCAGACAGATACGCAGTATTTT.

The chain carries TRBV28 and TRBJ2-7; a weak D match, TRBD2 (6 bases). V was shortened by 5 bases and J by 0 bases, with 20 bases between the two germline ends. The CDR3 is 17 amino acids. The germline gives CDR1 MDHEN, CDR2 SYDVKM. The CDR3 DNA is TGTGCCAGCAGTCGAACGCGTGGGCCGGGAGACTCCTACGAGCAGTACTTC. Protein product: CASSRTRGPGDSYEQYF.

The J gene is TRBJ1-2, the V gene TRBV7-6, with TRBD1 matching 9 bases. The V and J ends lost 5 bases and 2 bases, in that order; junction bases with no gene match: 12. Looked up from germline, CDR1 is SGHVS and CDR2 is FNYEAQ. The CDR3 is 17 amino acids. CDR3 sequence: CASSPLVDRGSNYGYTF. The CDR3 DNA sequence: TGTGCCAGCAGCCCGCTCGTGGACAGGGGTTCGAACTATGGCTACACCTTC.

The V gene is TRBV30, the J gene TRBJ2-7; a possible D gene is TRBD2 (6 bases). Germline V gene lookup returns CDR1 GTSNPN and CDR2 SVGIG (reference sequence). This CDR3 is 12 amino acids long. Trimming cost V 3 bases and J 2 bases, with 8 bases left between them. For the CDR3, the DNA is TGTGCCTGGAGCGGGGGAGCCTACGAGCAGTACTTC. It is translated as CAWSGGAYEQYF.

The rearrangement joins TRBV6-2 or TRBV6-3 to TRBJ2-3, with 8 positions matching TRBD2. V lost 2 bases to trimming and J lost 6 bases; unmatched junction nucleotides: 7. CDR1 is MNHEY and CDR2 is SVGEGT in the germline V gene. This CDR3 is built from 15 residues. The DNA of the CDR3 is TGTGCCAGCAGTTACAAGGGACTAGAGGGGGATACGCAGTATTTT. The encoded protein is CASSYKGLEGDTQYF.

The rearrangement uses TRBV6-2 or TRBV6-3 and TRBJ1-2; 8 bases match TRBD1. J gave up 4 bases and V 5 bases, and 9 bases lay outside the gene matches. Germline-derived CDR1 and CDR2 are MNHEY and SVGEGT. This CDR3 is built from 15 residues. The CDR3 bases are TGTGCCAGCAGTAGAGACAGGGGTTTCGTCTATGGCTACACCTTC. Residues: CASSRDRGFVYGYTF.

The chain combines TRBV11-2 with TRBJ2-5, with a tentative D call TRBD2 (5 bases). Germline V gene sequence: CDR1 SGHAT, CDR2 FQNNGV. V lost 5 bases, J lost 5 bases, and 15 bases lay in between. The CDR3 is 14 amino acids. CDR3 DNA: TGTGCCAGCAGCCCCCGACTATCTGGTGAGACCCAGTACTTC. Its translation is CASSPRLSGETQYF.

This sequence joins TRBV29-1 and TRBJ2-1, with D unclear. Trimming cost V 1 base and J 0 bases, with 19 bases left between them. CDR1 and CDR2 (germline): SQVTM, ANQGSEA. CDR3 size: 18 residues. CDR3 sequence (DNA): TGCAGCGTTGAAGGCCTCTTAGAAGCGCCCGTCTCCTACAATGAGCAGTTCTTC. Amino acids: CSVEGLLEAPVSYNEQFF.

The rearrangement uses TRBV28 and TRBJ2-6; the D gene is possibly TRBD1 (5 bases). V was pared by 5 bases and J by 0 bases, with 8 bases between. Germline V gives CDR1 MDHEN, CDR2 SYDVKM. The CDR3 covers 15 residues. The CDR3 sequence: CASSTGDSGANVLTF. The CDR3 region has the DNA TGTGCCAGCAGTACAGGTGACTCTGGGGCCAACGTCCTGACTTTC.

The gene calls are TRBV24-1 and TRBJ1-5; the match to TRBD1 covers 7 bases. Germline trimming cut 4 bases from V and 0 bases from J; bases unmatched to any gene: 2. The V gene's germline CDR1 is KGHDR and CDR2 SFDVKD. The CDR3 is 15 amino acids. The CDR3 sequence is CATSEGGYSNQPQHF. The CDR3 DNA reads TGTGCCACCAGTGAAGGGGGCTATAGCAATCAGCCCCAGCATTTT.

This chain connects TRBV7-2 to TRBJ1-1, with TRBD1 as a possible D gene (6 bases). Germline CDR1 SGHTA, CDR2 FQGNSA. Trimming took off 5 bases at V and 4 bases at J, with 11 bases between the two ends. There are 13 residues in the CDR3. CDR3 region: CASSPNRATEAFF. DNA for the CDR3: TGTGCCAGCAGCCCAAACAGGGCCACTGAAGCTTTCTTT.

This clone was seen once. The rearrangement links TRBV5-1 to TRBJ2-3; D ambiguous. Germline V CDR1 and CDR2: SGHRS, YFSETQ. V was pared by 4 bases and J by 5 bases, with 5 bases between. CDR3 length equals 11 residues. The CDR3 coding sequence is TGCGCCAGCAGCGCGGAAGATACGCAGTATTTT. This sequence encodes CASSAEDTQYF. Based on the CDR3 plus reference TRBV5-1 and TRBJ2-3, the full variable domain is KAGVTQTPRYLIKTRGQQVTLSCSPISGHRSVSWYQQTPGQGLQFLFEYFSETQRNKGNFPGRFSGRQFSNSRSEMNVSTLELGDSALYLCASSAEDTQYFGPGTRLTVL.

The gene calls are TRBV7-8 and TRBJ1-6; no definite D call. V dropped 5 bases and J dropped 7 bases, with 9 bases sitting between them. Per the germline V gene, CDR1 is SGHVS and CDR2 is FQNEAQ. This CDR3 region has 13 residues. DNA for the CDR3: TGTGCCAGCAGCCGGTCCCCGAATTCACCCCTCCACTTT. Its protein is CASSRSPNSPLHF. Using reference TRBV7-8 and TRBJ1-6 for the parts outside the CDR3, the full variable domain is GAGVSQSPRYKVAKRGQDVALRCDPISGHVSLFWYQQALGQGPEFLTYFQNEAQLDKSGLPSDRFFAERPEGSVSTLKIQRTQQEDSAVYLCASSRSPNSPLHFGNGTRLTVT.

The genes are TRBV7-2 and TRBJ2-7; 10 bases are shared with TRBD2. Unmatched junction bases numbered 6, after V lost 5 bases and J lost 2 bases. Germline lookup yields CDR1 SGHTA and CDR2 FQGNSA. The CDR3 covers 15 residues. The CDR3 DNA is TGTGCCAGCAGCACACGGACTAGCGGCACCTACGAGCAGTACTTC. Amino acids: CASSTRTSGTYEQYF.

The rearrangement uses TRBV2 and TRBJ2-1, with TRBD2 identical over 14 bases. The CDR3 is 17 residues long. J lost 6 bases, V lost 7 bases, and 11 bases had no gene match. The germline CDR1 and CDR2 sequences are SNHLY and FYNNEI. CDR3 in DNA: TGTGCCAGCACCAATGGACTAGCGGGAGGTGTCGGCAATGAGCAGTTCTTC. This translates into CASTNGLAGGVGNEQFF.

The V gene is TRBV4-1, the J gene TRBJ2-5, with TRBD1 as a possible D gene (6 bases). The CDR3 extends over 14 amino acids. V was trimmed by 2 bases and J by 2 bases, leaving 9 bases between them. Germline CDR1 is MGHRA and CDR2 is YSYEKL. The CDR3 spells CASSQTGKQETQYF. CDR3 DNA: TGCGCCAGCAGCCAAACAGGGAAGCAAGAGACCCAGTACTTC.

The V gene is TRBV10-1, the J gene TRBJ1-1; D may be TRBD1 (5 bases). V lost 6 bases to trimming and J lost 1 base, with 9 bases between them. The germline gives CDR1 WNHNN, CDR2 SYGVQD (reference sequence). The CDR3 has 13 amino acids. The CDR3 reads CASRNGQNTEAFF. CDR3 nucleotide sequence: TGCGCCAGCAGAAACGGACAGAACACTGAAGCTTTCTTT.

This chain uses TRBV18 with TRBJ1-1, with 7 bases that match TRBD1. Germline values: CDR1 KGHSH, CDR2 LQKENI. Trimming took 9 bases from V and 6 from J; bases not matched to a gene: 10. The CDR3 is made up of 13 amino acids. CDR3 residues: CASSHQGDAEAFF. The DNA of the CDR3 is TGTGCCAGTTCCCACCAGGGGGACGCTGAAGCTTTCTTT.

This chain uses TRBV14 with TRBJ2-5; TRBD1 aligns across 9 bases. Germline values: CDR1 SGHDN, CDR2 FVKESK. The CDR3 contains 16 residues. V lost 3 bases to trimming and J lost 7 bases; unmatched junction nucleotides: 12. CDR3: CASSHTRDRESGTQYF. The CDR3 DNA sequence: TGTGCCAGCAGCCATACCAGGGACAGGGAATCGGGGACCCAGTACTTC.

The V call is TRBV10-3, the J call TRBJ1-1; TRBD1 matches at 7 bases. The J segment lost 6 bases and the V segment lost 6 bases, leaving 10 bases of the junction unmatched. The CDR3 extends over 14 amino acids. Germline CDR1 is ENHRY and CDR2 is SYGVKD. In DNA, the CDR3 is TGTGCCATCAGGTCCGGGACAGAGAAAGCTGAAGCTTTCTTT. Protein product: CAIRSGTEKAEAFF.

V is TRBV6-5 and J is TRBJ2-7, with 10 positions matching TRBD2. There are 14 residues in the CDR3. V was pared by 5 bases and J by 6 bases, with 7 bases of the junction left unmatched. CDR1 is MNHEY and CDR2 is SVGAGI in the germline V gene. DNA of the CDR3: TGTGCCAGCAGTCCCGGGACTAGCGTCCGCGAGCAGTACTTC. It specifies CASSPGTSVREQYF.

This sequence joins TRBV7-2 and TRBJ2-7; TRBD2 might be the D (6 bases). The CDR3 totals 17 residues. Germline V gives CDR1 SGHTA, CDR2 FQGNSA. V was clipped by 0 bases and J by 4 bases, with 19 bases between them. CDR3 sequence reads: CASSLAIDAGSPYEQYF. In nucleotides, the CDR3 is TGTGCCAGCAGCTTAGCGATCGACGCGGGATCCCCTTACGAGCAGTACTTC.

Only one count was recorded for this clone. This chain connects TRBV7-8 to TRBJ2-7; 9 bases align to TRBD2. The CDR3 loop spans 18 amino acids. V shed 5 bases and J 6 bases; nucleotides not matched to a gene: 20. Germline loops: CDR1 SGHVS, CDR2 FQNEAQ. The CDR3 protein is CASSLHQDEPGLAPEQYF. The CDR3 DNA reads TGTGCCAGCAGCCTACACCAAGACGAACCGGGACTAGCTCCCGAGCAGTACTTC.

The chain uses TRBV9 and TRBJ2-5; TRBD2 matches at 7 bases. CDR3 length equals 14 residues. Germline V lookup: CDR1 SGDLS, CDR2 YYNGEE. V gave up 0 bases and J gave up 5 bases; unmatched junction bases: 4. The CDR3 DNA is TGTGCCAGCAGCGTAGCGGGAGGAATGGAGACCCAGTACTTC. Translating it yields CASSVAGGMETQYF.